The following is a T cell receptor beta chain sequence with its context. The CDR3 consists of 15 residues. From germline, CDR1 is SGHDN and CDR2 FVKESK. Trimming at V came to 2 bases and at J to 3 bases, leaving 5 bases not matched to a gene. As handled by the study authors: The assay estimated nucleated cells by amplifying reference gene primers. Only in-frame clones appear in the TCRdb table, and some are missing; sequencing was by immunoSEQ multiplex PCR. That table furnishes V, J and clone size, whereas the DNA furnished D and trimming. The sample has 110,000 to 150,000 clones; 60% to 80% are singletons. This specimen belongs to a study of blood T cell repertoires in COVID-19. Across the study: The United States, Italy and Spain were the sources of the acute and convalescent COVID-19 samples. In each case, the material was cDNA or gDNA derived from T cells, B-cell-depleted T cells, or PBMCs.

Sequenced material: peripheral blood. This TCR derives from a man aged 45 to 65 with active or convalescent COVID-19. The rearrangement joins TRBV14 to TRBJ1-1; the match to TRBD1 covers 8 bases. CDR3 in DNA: TGTGCCAGCAGCCAATTTCAACAGGGGGACACTGAAGCTTTCTTT. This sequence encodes CASSQFQQGDTEAFF.